The clone carrying this TCR beta chain showed up just a few times. The antigen remains undetermined. The data were taken from a study of T-cell memory formation after mild COVID-19. General study points: Most CD4+ clones that shrank were in CM and EM, while CD8+ ones turned up in EMRA. Some clones that responded were present in memory (sampled pre-infection), which suggests cross-reactive memory joined. There was a balanced CD4/CD8 profile in clones contracting day 15 to 85, and later expanders leaned CD4+.

V dropped 5 bases and J dropped 3; count of bases not matched to a gene: 11. Per the germline V gene, CDR1 is MNHEY and CDR2 is SVGAGI. The CDR3 spans 17 residues. A 5'RACE reaction primed in the constant segment made cDNA libraries of TCR alpha and TCR beta, and these carried sample barcodes and UMIs. TCRdb passed the 5' RACE reads through MiXCR, listing each CDR3 protein once. The table has about 160,000 distinct CDR3 sequences, roughly 28% seen once; the top ten hold approximately 12%. The source material was PBMCs or a T cell subset sorted from them (not recorded which). J is TRBJ2-3 and V is TRBV6-5; 10 bases are shared with TRBD2. The clonotype was recovered from an adult woman who had mild COVID-19 (a few samples of this study predate the infection). Cell type and time point are not known. DNA of the CDR3: TGTGCCAGCAGTCAAGGACTAGCGGAAAGGGGGACAGATACGCAGTATTTT. Its translation: CASSQGLAERGTDTQYF.